The 20 T cell receptor beta chains presented below share a single source sample, sequenced in a study of blood T cell repertoires in COVID-19. The method was immunoSEQ multiplex PCR; TCRdb's version includes in-frame clones alone and lacks a portion of them. There are roughly 67,000 clones in the sample; 88% occur only once, and 1% to 1.5% lies in the top ten. The sample comprised peripheral blood. These receptors all stem from a woman in her sixties with acute or convalescent COVID-19.

This sequence joins TRBV7-2 and TRBJ1-1; D gene uncertain. The CDR3 totals 14 residues. Germline values: CDR1 SGHTA, CDR2 FQGNSA. The V end was cut by 4 bases, the J end by 1 base, with 10 bases between. CDR3 nucleotides: TGTGCCAGCAGCTCAGACACGGAGAACACTGAAGCTTTCTTT. It is translated as CASSSDTENTEAFF.

The chain links TRBV11-2 to TRBJ2-5, with TRBD1 matching 11 bases. The CDR3 is 14 amino acids. Looked up from germline, CDR1 is SGHAT and CDR2 is FQNNGV. Unmatched junction bases numbered 4, after V lost 5 bases and J lost 5 bases. The CDR3 is CASSRTGGRETQYF. The CDR3, as DNA: TGTGCCAGCAGCCGGACAGGGGGCCGGGAGACCCAGTACTTC.

The chain couples TRBV4-3 to TRBJ1-2, with D possibly TRBD1 on 5 matching bases. V lost 0 bases and J lost 6, with 11 bases in between. The length of the CDR3 is 14 residues. CDR1 LGHNA and CDR2 YSLEER come from the germline V gene. The CDR3: CASSQDAQGDGYTF. CDR3 bases: TGCGCCAGCAGCCAAGATGCGCAGGGTGATGGCTACACCTTC.

CDR3 residues: CASSQGQGADHEQYV. The CDR3 nucleotides are TGTGCCAGCAGTCAGGGACAGGGGGCAGACCACGAGCAGTACGTC. V usage is TRBV6-6 and J usage is TRBJ2-7, with 12 bases aligning to TRBD1. CDR3 length equals 15 residues. The V and J ends lost 5 bases and 5 bases, in that order; junction bases with no gene match: 7. Germline lookup yields CDR1 MNHNY and CDR2 SVGAGI (reference sequence).

This clone was detected only once. The gene calls are TRBV29-1 and TRBJ2-5; TRBD2 might be the D (5 bases). The CDR3 loop spans 13 amino acids. CDR1 and CDR2 (germline): SQVTM, ANQGSEA. V was cut by 6 bases and J by 7 bases, with 18 bases left in between. The CDR3, as DNA: TGCAGCGTCTCGGGAATGGGAATCACGACCCAGTACTTC. Protein product: CSVSGMGITTQYF.

The chain joins TRBV5-5 to TRBJ2-4; D is possibly TRBD1 (6 bases). This CDR3 is 13 amino acids long. V lost 1 base and J 9 bases, leaving 11 bases between the germline ends. Germline V CDR1 and CDR2: SGHKS, YYEKEE (reference sequence). The CDR3 DNA reads as TGTGCCAGCAGCTTGACAGGGTCTGCCATTCAGTACTTC. The encoded protein is CASSLTGSAIQYF. The full variable domain, completed using reference TRBV5-5 and TRBJ2-4, is DAGVTQSPTHLIKTRGQQVTLRCSPISGHKSVSWYQQVLGQGPQFIFQYYEKEERGRGNFPDRFSARQFPNYSSELNVNALLLGDSALYLCASSLTGSAIQYFGAGTRLSVL.

V and J are TRBV5-1 and TRBJ2-3; 8 nucleotides align to TRBD2. This CDR3 has 15 amino acids. Trimming cost V 4 bases and J 4 bases; bases outside gene matches: 8. Germline V CDR1 and CDR2: SGHRS, YFSETQ. The DNA for the CDR3 is TGCGCCAGCAGCGAGGAGCGGGAGCTCGCAGATACGCAGTATTTT. Protein product: CASSEERELADTQYF. Looking up the rest from reference TRBV5-1 and TRBJ2-3 gives the full variable domain: KAGVTQTPRYLIKTRGQQVTLSCSPISGHRSVSWYQQTPGQGLQFLFEYFSETQRNKGNFPGRFSGRQFSNSRSEMNVSTLELGDSALYLCASSEERELADTQYFGPGTRLTVL.

The rearrangement uses TRBV5-1 and TRBJ2-3, with D possibly being TRBD1 (5 bases). This CDR3 has 15 residues. Germline V gene data show CDR1 as SGHRS and CDR2 as YFSETQ. The V end lost 5 bases, the J end lost 3 bases, and 16 bases lay between the germline ends. The CDR3 is CASRSGAPRTDTQYF. CDR3 nucleotide sequence: TGCGCCAGCAGGTCTGGGGCGCCTCGGACAGATACGCAGTATTTT.

This sequence joins TRBV11-2 and TRBJ1-2, with 7 bases lining up with TRBD1. Germline V CDR1 and CDR2: SGHAT, FQNNGV. There are 15 residues in the CDR3. The junction had 4 bases not matched to a gene; V was cut back by 1 base and J by 2 bases. CDR3 DNA sequence: TGTGCCAGCAGCTTAGTAGGGACAGCGAACTATGGCTACACCTTC. Protein: CASSLVGTANYGYTF.

The rearrangement uses TRBV29-1 and TRBJ2-5; D gene uncertain. The ends were cut back, 3 bases at V and 2 bases at J, with 7 bases in the middle. CDR1 and CDR2 from the germline V gene are SQVTM and ANQGSEA. There are 12 residues in the CDR3. CDR3 amino acids: CSVDLQQETQYF. CDR3 nucleotides: TGCAGCGTTGACTTACAGCAAGAGACCCAGTACTTC.

The chain has TRBV5-1 and TRBJ2-3; 11 positions match TRBD2. CDR1 is SGHRS, CDR2 YFSETQ, per germline. V lost 7 bases to trimming and J lost 3 bases; unmatched junction nucleotides: 4. This CDR3 is 14 amino acids long. This CDR3 reads CASSRTSGTDTQYF. In DNA form, the CDR3 reads TGCGCCAGCTCCCGGACTAGCGGGACAGATACGCAGTATTTT.

The chain couples TRBV11-2 to TRBJ2-3; 8 bases align to TRBD2. The CDR3 contains 14 residues. CDR1 and CDR2 from the germline V gene are SGHAT and FQNNGV. The V gene end was trimmed by 5 bases and the J gene end by 4 bases; junction bases not matched to a gene: 5. In nucleotides, the CDR3 is TGTGCCAGCAGCCCTGGGACTAGTTCAGATACGCAGTATTTT. This encodes CASSPGTSSDTQYF.

CDR3 region: CSAPSGYGYTF. The CDR3, as DNA: TGCAGTGCTCCTTCGGGGTATGGCTACACCTTC. The chain employs TRBV20-1 and TRBJ1-2; no clear D gene. The CDR3 spans 11 residues. V was cut by 5 bases and J by 5 bases, with 9 bases left in between. Germline assignment: CDR1 DFQATT and CDR2 SNEGSKA (reference sequence).

The genes are TRBV7-2 and TRBJ2-1, with D unclear. Germline V gene sequence: CDR1 SGHTA, CDR2 FQGNSA. V was cut by 5 bases and J by 6 bases, with 5 bases left in between. This CDR3 is 11 amino acids long. The DNA of the CDR3 is TGTGCCAGCAGCCTTCTCAATGAGCAGTTCTTC. Encoded protein: CASSLLNEQFF.

The chain joins TRBV10-3 to TRBJ2-5; 9 nucleotides match TRBD2. The germline CDR1 and CDR2 sequences are ENHRY and SYGVKD. The CDR3 is 14 residues long. Trimming at V came to 0 bases and at J to 4 bases, leaving 0 bases not matched to a gene. CDR3 nucleotides: TGTGCCATCAGTGAGTCTAGCGGGAGAGAGACCCAGTACTTC. Translating gives CAISESSGRETQYF.

The gene calls are TRBV28 and TRBJ1-1; D is ambiguous. In germline, CDR1 is MDHEN, CDR2 SYDVKM. V was shortened by 3 bases and J by 0 bases, with 11 bases between the two germline ends. The CDR3 loop spans 15 amino acids. CDR3 protein: CASSFRAPMNTEAFF. The CDR3 region has the DNA TGTGCCAGCAGTTTCCGCGCCCCCATGAACACTGAAGCTTTCTTT.

This clone showed up just once. The chain joins TRBV9 to TRBJ1-2; 12 bases fit TRBD1. Germline V CDR1 and CDR2: SGDLS, YYNGEE. The CDR3 consists of 15 residues. Trimming took 3 bases from V and 2 from J; bases not matched to a gene: 2. CDR3 in amino acids: CASSEGQGANYGYTF. In DNA, the CDR3 is TGTGCCAGCAGCGAGGGACAGGGGGCAAACTATGGCTACACCTTC.

This clone is a singleton in its sample. The chain carries TRBV11-2 and TRBJ1-3; no firm D call. This CDR3 contains 15 residues. Germline loops: CDR1 SGHAT, CDR2 FQNNGV. V was pared by 5 bases and J by 0 bases, with 11 bases between. CDR3 bases: TGTGCCAGCAGCGTTCGCAGAAGCTCTGGAAACACCATATATTTT. Encoded protein: CASSVRRSSGNTIYF.

The gene calls are TRBV6-5 and TRBJ1-1; weak D call: TRBD1 (5 bases). This CDR3 region has 14 residues. Trimming shortened V by 2 bases and J by 5 bases, and 12 bases separated the two germline ends. Germline CDR1 MNHEY, CDR2 SVGAGI. The CDR3 coding sequence is TGTGCCAGCAGTTACGGGCAGGGTAGTACTGAAGCTTTCTTT. This gives the protein CASSYGQGSTEAFF.

The chain has TRBV6-6 and TRBJ2-3; D is uncertain. This CDR3 contains 14 residues. V lost 6 bases and J lost 2, with 12 bases in between. Germline V gene data show CDR1 as MNHNY and CDR2 as SVGAGI (reference sequence). In DNA form, the CDR3 reads TGTGCCAGCAGCTCAACCCGACTCACAGATACGCAGTATTTT. Translated: CASSSTRLTDTQYF.